Listed below are T cell receptor beta chains from one sample, sequenced in a study of sequential checkpoint blockade in melanoma. Measured with immunoSEQ multiplex PCR; TCRdb has only the in-frame clones, and not every one. This sample carries about 5,100 clones, about a quarter of them seen once, and the ten largest clones take approximately 22%. The input for sequencing was tumor tissue (inferred from file names), taken from a patient given nivolumab and ipilimumab in sequence. The receptors derive from a human donor with melanoma. The conserved cysteine and the conserved F or W are not part of the CDR3 here.

v_call cdr3_aa
TRBV11-3 ASSTSDSNQPQH
TRBV11-3 ASSSRQGHNEQF
TRBV11-3 ASSGRQGPGEQY
TRBV6-8 ASSYSIGQETQY
TRBV9 ASRGDRGVANEKLF
TRBV2 ASSRLAGIDNEQF
TRBV11-3 ASSSQGARNSPLH
TRBV7-8 ASSLEGYQPQH
TRBV10-2 ASSEAFGQGPDTQY
TRBV11-3 ASSHPVQTVYGYT
TRBV18 ASSPDEVNGYT
TRBV28 ATTGGNTEAF
TRBV11-3 ASSHLANTGELF
TRBV19 ASSKTSGGDSSAKNIQY
TRBV11-3 ASSSTGTGTGELF
TRBV11-3 ASSPFTSAETDTQY
TRBV30 AWTGADTQY
TRBV11-3 ASSRQPGNEKLF
TRBV12-5 ASGLYTITSTEAF
TRBV30 AWSVSFWVSGQYEQY
TRBV30 AWSQSGQPQH
TRBV18 ASSPPNYPTQETQY
TRBV18 ASSPPPSAMTYEQY
TRBV9 ASSVAISLETQY
TRBV28 ASRRQGISGNTIY
TRBV29-1 SVVRNLGGYGYT
TRBV23-1 ASSLARNNEQF
TRBV10-3 AISESMAGTYNEQF
TRBV28 ASSSQAGLYEQY
TRBV5-1 ASSENQGAGGYT
TRBV19 ASSGTNTGELF
TRBV11-3 ASSPLGLAGDEQY
TRBV25-1 ASSADREEGFYGYT
TRBV29-1 SVEDWATNEKLF
TRBV11-3 ASSLSGGQETQY
TRBV7-6 ASSHLAGGTGELF
TRBV19 ASSIGEEETQY
TRBV6-8 ASTRQTSGYT
TRBV11-1 ASSETGLGYEQY